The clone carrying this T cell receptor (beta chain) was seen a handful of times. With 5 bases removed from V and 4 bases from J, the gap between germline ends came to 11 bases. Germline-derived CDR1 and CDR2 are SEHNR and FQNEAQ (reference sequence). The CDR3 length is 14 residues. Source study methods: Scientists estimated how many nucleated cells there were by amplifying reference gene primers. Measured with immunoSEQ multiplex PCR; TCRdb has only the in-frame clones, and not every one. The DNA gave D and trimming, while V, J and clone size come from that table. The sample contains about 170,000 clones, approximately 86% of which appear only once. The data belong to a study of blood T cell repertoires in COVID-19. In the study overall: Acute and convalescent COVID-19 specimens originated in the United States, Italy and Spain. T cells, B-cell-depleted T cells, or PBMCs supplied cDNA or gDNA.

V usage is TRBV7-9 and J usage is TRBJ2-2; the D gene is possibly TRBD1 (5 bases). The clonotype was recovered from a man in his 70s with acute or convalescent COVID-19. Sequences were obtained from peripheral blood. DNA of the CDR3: TGTGCCAGCAGCCGAGGACACCTCACCGGGGAGCTGTTTTTT. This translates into CASSRGHLTGELFF.